This T cell receptor beta chain is drawn from a study of CD8+ T cells in alopecia areata. Study outcomes and limitations: Scalp clonality and expanded CD8+ clones among the top 100 showed significant decreases with tofacitinib. With tofacitinib ongoing, many expanded lesional clones persisted in both scalp and blood.

Note on this clone: The antigen remains unidentified.

The CDR3 sequence is 13 residues long. Germline V gene data show CDR1 as SQVTM and CDR2 as ANQGSEA. Between the trimmed V and J ends, which lost 5 bases and 4 bases, there was a span of 15 bases. Extracted RNA was reverse transcribed into cDNA, the sequencing template. Using immunoSEQ multiplex PCR, the repertoire was profiled, and TCRdb retains in-frame clones only, with some absent. Of about 140,000 clones detected, approximately 90% appear once; the ten largest clones hold 13%. The treatment was: oral pan-JAK inhibitor, 5-10 mg twice daily. The sequence was obtained from a human donor with alopecia areata. This material consisted of CD8+ T cells sorted from blood, taken at week 4, from a patient treated with tofacitinib. V usage is TRBV29-1 and J usage is TRBJ2-7, with D possibly being TRBD2 (6 bases). CDR3 sequence reads: CSVLRQGGYEQYF. The CDR3 DNA reads as TGCAGCGTTCTCCGGCAGGGAGGTTACGAGCAGTACTTC.